This T cell receptor beta chain was identified during a study of blood T cell repertoires in COVID-19. Profiling relied on immunoSEQ multiplex PCR, and the TCRdb table lists in-frame clones only, not all of them. The data show about 280,000 clones, 70% to 90% seen once. The CDR3 is 15 amino acids. Germline CDR1 SGHKS, CDR2 YYEKEE (reference sequence). The J segment lost 7 bases and the V segment lost 5 bases, leaving 9 bases of the junction unmatched. The sequenced sample consisted of peripheral blood. The sequence came from a woman aged 30 to 39 who had recovered from COVID-19. The J gene is TRBJ1-6, the V gene TRBV5-5, with TRBD1 identical over 7 bases. For the CDR3, the DNA is TGTGCCAGCAGTTCCGCAGGGGGGCGGAATTCACCCCTCCACTTT. Amino acids: CASSSAGGRNSPLHF.